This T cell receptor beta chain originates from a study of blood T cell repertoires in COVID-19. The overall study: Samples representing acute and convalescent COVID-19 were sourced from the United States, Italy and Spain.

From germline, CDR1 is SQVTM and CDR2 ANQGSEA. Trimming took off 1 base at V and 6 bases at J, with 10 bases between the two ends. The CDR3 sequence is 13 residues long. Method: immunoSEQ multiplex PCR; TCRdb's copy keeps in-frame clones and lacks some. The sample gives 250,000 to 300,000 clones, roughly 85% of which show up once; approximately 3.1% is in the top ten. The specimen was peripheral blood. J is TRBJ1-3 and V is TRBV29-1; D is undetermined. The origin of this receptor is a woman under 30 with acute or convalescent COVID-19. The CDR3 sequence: CSVEVWPLNTIYF. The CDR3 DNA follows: TGCAGCGTTGAAGTTTGGCCCCTAAACACCATATATTTT.